This TCR beta chain was sequenced for a study of PD-L1 blockade in urothelial cancer. Whole-study findings and limits: Tumor-linked clones in blood grew more by 3 weeks in durable-benefit patients.

With regard to this clone: Its cognate antigen is unknown.

Produced via immunoSEQ multiplex PCR; TCRdb's table is partial and in-frame only. The data contain around 50,000 clones, roughly 88% of them singletons. Time point denoted: peripheral blood 6 weeks after treatment start. Locally advanced or metastatic urothelial carcinoma affected the patients. The V and J ends lost 9 bases and 7 bases, in that order; junction bases with no gene match: 8. The germline V gene encodes CDR1 MNHEY and CDR2 SMNVEV (reference sequence). This CDR3 region has 13 residues. The receptor was isolated from a man aged 50-60 years with urothelial cancer. The starting material was PBMCs, obtained around atezolizumab (anti-PD-L1) treatment. The J gene is TRBJ1-4, the V gene TRBV27, with 7 bases aligning to TRBD1. In DNA form, the CDR3 reads TGTGCCAGTAGACAGGGTAGGAGTGAAAAACTGTTTTTT. Translating gives CASRQGRSEKLFF.